A selection of T cell receptor beta chains follows, all from one sample in a study of T cells after yellow fever vaccination. A single record per CDR3 protein comes from TCRdb applying MiXCR to the 5' RACE reads. The sample shows 450,000 to 600,000 distinct CDR3 sequences, about 17% of them seen only once. Here the sequenced sample was PBMCs, taken around 5 days after the first yellow fever vaccination. The receptor source for this set is a man in his late teens or twenties who received the YFV17D yellow fever vaccine. Each CDR3 is given with its conserved first and last residue. Fields, in order: D gene, V gene, J gene, clone size, CDR3 DNA, CDR3 protein. D genes are given only for firm matches. A row's size may be missing; if present it is once, few, many or a size class.

d_gene: NA; v_gene: TRBV4-2; j_gene: TRBJ1-5; abundance: NA; CDR3nt: TGTGCCAGCAGCCACGCGAAAGGTCAGCCCCAGCATTTT; CDR3aa: CASSHAKGQPQHF
d_gene: TRBD1; v_gene: TRBV4-3; j_gene: TRBJ1-2; abundance: few; CDR3nt: TGCGCCAGCAGCCAACCTGGACAGGGGTTTCCCTATGGCTACACCTTC; CDR3aa: CASSQPGQGFPYGYTF
d_gene: TRBD1; v_gene: TRBV20-1; j_gene: TRBJ1-1; abundance: NA; CDR3nt: TGCAGTGCTATACCGGGACAGGGCGAAGCTTTCTTT; CDR3aa: CSAIPGQGEAFF
d_gene: TRBD1; v_gene: TRBV5-1; j_gene: TRBJ2-7; abundance: many; CDR3nt: TGCGCCAGCAGCTTAGGGACAGCTATCTACGAGCAGTACTTC; CDR3aa: CASSLGTAIYEQYF
d_gene: TRBD1; v_gene: TRBV12-3/TRBV12-4; j_gene: TRBJ2-6; abundance: NA; CDR3nt: TGTACCATCCCGGGACAGGGGGGATCACACTCTGGGGCCAACGTCCTGACTTTC; CDR3aa: CTIPGQGGSHSGANVLTF
d_gene: NA; v_gene: TRBV3-1; j_gene: TRBJ1-2; abundance: NA; CDR3nt: TGTGCCAGCAGCCTTATGACAGCGGGGGATGGCTACACCTTC; CDR3aa: CASSLMTAGDGYTF
d_gene: NA; v_gene: TRBV7-2; j_gene: TRBJ1-5; abundance: NA; CDR3nt: TGTGCCAGCAGCTCATTTATGGGGGTTAATCAGCCCCAGCATTTT; CDR3aa: CASSSFMGVNQPQHF
d_gene: NA; v_gene: TRBV7-2; j_gene: TRBJ1-2; abundance: few; CDR3nt: TGTGCCAGCAGCCCCGCGGTAGGGTACTATGGCTACACCTTC; CDR3aa: CASSPAVGYYGYTF
d_gene: NA; v_gene: TRBV20-1; j_gene: TRBJ2-7; abundance: NA; CDR3nt: TGCAGTGCTAGAGAGGGCTACGAGCAGTACTTC; CDR3aa: CSAREGYEQYF
d_gene: NA; v_gene: TRBV1; j_gene: TRBJ1-3; abundance: NA; CDR3nt: TGCACCAGCAGCCAAGGGAATGGAAACACCATATATTTT; CDR3aa: CTSSQGNGNTIYF
d_gene: TRBD2; v_gene: TRBV7-9; j_gene: TRBJ2-5; abundance: few; CDR3nt: TGTGCCAGCAGCGACTTCGGGGGGGGCGGAGAGACCCAGTACTTC; CDR3aa: CASSDFGGGGETQYF
d_gene: NA; v_gene: TRBV12-5; j_gene: TRBJ1-6; abundance: few; CDR3nt: TGTGCTAGTGGTTTGACAAATTCACCCCTCCACTTT; CDR3aa: CASGLTNSPLHF
d_gene: NA; v_gene: TRBV30; j_gene: TRBJ1-6; abundance: NA; CDR3nt: TGTGCCTGGAGAACCTTGAGGGGCTGGAAATCACCCATCCACTTT; CDR3aa: CAWRTLRGWKSPIHF
d_gene: TRBD1; v_gene: TRBV28; j_gene: TRBJ2-3; abundance: few; CDR3nt: TGTGCCAGCAGTTTGATCGCCGCAGGGGGTTCCACAGATACGCAGTATTTT; CDR3aa: CASSLIAAGGSTDTQYF
d_gene: NA; v_gene: TRBV19; j_gene: TRBJ2-2; abundance: NA; CDR3nt: TGTGCCAGTCGCAGGGAAGCGGGCGGGGAGCTGTTTTTT; CDR3aa: CASRREAGGELFF
d_gene: TRBD2; v_gene: TRBV7-2; j_gene: TRBJ2-5; abundance: NA; CDR3nt: TGTGCCAGCAGCTTAGCGCGCCAAGCATCGGGGGGGACCCAGTACTTC; CDR3aa: CASSLARQASGGTQYF
d_gene: NA; v_gene: TRBV10-2; j_gene: TRBJ2-1; abundance: NA; CDR3nt: TGCGCCAGCAGTGAGACGGGGCCCTACAATGAGCAGTTCTTC; CDR3aa: CASSETGPYNEQFF
d_gene: TRBD2; v_gene: TRBV7-6; j_gene: TRBJ2-5; abundance: once; CDR3nt: TGTGCCACCGGGGGGAGGGAGACCCAGTACTTC; CDR3aa: CATGGRETQYF
d_gene: TRBD2; v_gene: TRBV4-3; j_gene: TRBJ2-4; abundance: NA; CDR3nt: TGCGCCAGCAGCCATATCGGGGGGGGAGCCAAAAACATTCAGTACTTC; CDR3aa: CASSHIGGGAKNIQYF
d_gene: TRBD1; v_gene: TRBV29-1; j_gene: TRBJ2-1; abundance: NA; CDR3nt: TGCAGCGCCGGGACAGGGGGAAATGAGCAGTTCTTC; CDR3aa: CSAGTGGNEQFF
d_gene: NA; v_gene: TRBV4-3; j_gene: TRBJ2-1; abundance: many; CDR3nt: TGCGCCAGCAGCCAAGAACATTCCGGGGGAGCCCTTTGGAATGAGCAGTTCTTC; CDR3aa: CASSQEHSGGALWNEQFF
d_gene: NA; v_gene: TRBV9; j_gene: TRBJ1-2; abundance: NA; CDR3nt: TGTGCCAGCACCGCGCAGCCGATTAACTATGGCTACACCTTC; CDR3aa: CASTAQPINYGYTF
d_gene: NA; v_gene: TRBV2; j_gene: TRBJ2-1; abundance: once; CDR3nt: TGTGCCAGCAGTGAAAGACAACCCACGGGAGAGCAGTTCTTC; CDR3aa: CASSERQPTGEQFF
d_gene: NA; v_gene: TRBV20-1; j_gene: TRBJ2-7; abundance: NA; CDR3nt: TGCAGTGCTAGAACAGGGTCCTACGAGCAGTACTTC; CDR3aa: CSARTGSYEQYF
d_gene: NA; v_gene: TRBV27; j_gene: TRBJ1-1; abundance: few; CDR3nt: TGTGCCAGCAGACGCTCAGGGGAAACTGAAGCTTTCTTT; CDR3aa: CASRRSGETEAFF
d_gene: NA; v_gene: TRBV18; j_gene: TRBJ2-5; abundance: NA; CDR3nt: TGTGCCAGCGTCCTCGGGGTGTGGGAGTACCAAGAGACCCAGTACTTC; CDR3aa: CASVLGVWEYQETQYF
d_gene: TRBD2; v_gene: TRBV13; j_gene: TRBJ2-3; abundance: NA; CDR3nt: TGTGCCACCTCCCCCACGACCGGGACTAGCGAGCATCATACGCAGTATTTT; CDR3aa: CATSPTTGTSEHHTQYF
d_gene: NA; v_gene: TRBV6-5; j_gene: TRBJ2-5; abundance: NA; CDR3nt: TGTGCCAGCAGTATCGAGCGACAGGTTTGGGAGACCCAGTACTTC; CDR3aa: CASSIERQVWETQYF
d_gene: TRBD1; v_gene: TRBV2; j_gene: TRBJ2-7; abundance: NA; CDR3nt: TGTGCCAGCAGTCGAACGGGACAGGGGTCCTACGAGCAGTACTTC; CDR3aa: CASSRTGQGSYEQYF
d_gene: NA; v_gene: TRBV4-1; j_gene: TRBJ1-2; abundance: NA; CDR3nt: TGCGCCAGCAGCCAATTAGGACGGCGAAACTATGGCTACACCTTC; CDR3aa: CASSQLGRRNYGYTF
d_gene: NA; v_gene: TRBV6-2/TRBV6-3; j_gene: TRBJ1-1; abundance: NA; CDR3nt: TGTGCCAGCGGTCCGGGCCAGGGCACTGAAGCTTTCTTT; CDR3aa: CASGPGQGTEAFF
d_gene: NA; v_gene: TRBV20-1; j_gene: TRBJ2-3; abundance: few; CDR3nt: TGCAGTGCCTCTTCCGTAGATACGCAGTATTTT; CDR3aa: CSASSVDTQYF
d_gene: TRBD2; v_gene: TRBV27; j_gene: TRBJ2-1; abundance: few; CDR3nt: TGTGCCAGCAGAAACTCACTAGCGGGGAGTCTTTTTAGCTCCTACAATGAGCAGTTCTTC; CDR3aa: CASRNSLAGSLFSSYNEQFF
d_gene: NA; v_gene: TRBV4-3; j_gene: TRBJ1-2; abundance: few; CDR3nt: TGCGCCAGCAGCCAAGTTGGCACTGCTAACTATGGCTACACCTTC; CDR3aa: CASSQVGTANYGYTF
d_gene: TRBD1; v_gene: TRBV7-2; j_gene: TRBJ2-5; abundance: many; CDR3nt: TGTGCCAGCAGTCCGGACAGGGTGGGGACCCAGTACTTC; CDR3aa: CASSPDRVGTQYF
d_gene: NA; v_gene: TRBV5-5; j_gene: TRBJ1-4; abundance: NA; CDR3nt: TGTGCCAGCAGCTTTGAATCGGGGAATATGCGGACTAATGAAAAACTGTTTTTT; CDR3aa: CASSFESGNMRTNEKLFF
d_gene: NA; v_gene: TRBV5-1; j_gene: TRBJ2-6; abundance: NA; CDR3nt: TGCGCCAGCAGCCTTCCCGCGGGGGGGGCCAACGTCCTGACTTTC; CDR3aa: CASSLPAGGANVLTF
d_gene: NA; v_gene: TRBV12-3/TRBV12-4; j_gene: TRBJ1-1; abundance: many; CDR3nt: TGTGCCAGCAGTTTAGCCCGTTTAATGAACACTGAAGCTTTCTTT; CDR3aa: CASSLARLMNTEAFF
d_gene: NA; v_gene: TRBV21-1; j_gene: TRBJ2-3; abundance: NA; CDR3nt: TGTGCCAACTTTCCCCCGCAATTGGGGGGCTCCACAGATACGCAGTATTTT; CDR3aa: CANFPPQLGGSTDTQYF